This T cell receptor beta chain was sequenced in a study of T cell responses to AZD1222 COVID-19 vaccine. There are 13 residues in the CDR3. The V end was cut by 6 bases, the J end by 7 bases, with 15 bases between. Germline V gives CDR1 MDHEN, CDR2 SYDVKM. Assay used: immunoSEQ multiplex PCR; TCRdb lists only in-frame clones, some missing. The sample has around 100,000 clones, 80% to 95% seen once; the top ten hold 1.5% to 2%. The specimen was peripheral blood, collected on day 0 of AZD1222 vaccination. This receptor was obtained from an adult in good health. The J gene is TRBJ1-1, the V gene TRBV28; D is unclear. The CDR3 DNA follows: TGTGCCAGCAGGGGTGATGCTTTATTTGAAGCTTTCTTT. This encodes CASRGDALFEAFF.